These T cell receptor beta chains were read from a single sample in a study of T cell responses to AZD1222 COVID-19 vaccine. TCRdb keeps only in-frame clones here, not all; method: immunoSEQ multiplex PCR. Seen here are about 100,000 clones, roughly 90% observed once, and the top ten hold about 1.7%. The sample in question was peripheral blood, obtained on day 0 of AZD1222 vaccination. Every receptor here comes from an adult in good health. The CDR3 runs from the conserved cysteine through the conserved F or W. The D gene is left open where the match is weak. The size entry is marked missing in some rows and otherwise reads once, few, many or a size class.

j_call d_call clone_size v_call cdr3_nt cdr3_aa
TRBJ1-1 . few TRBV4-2 TGTGCCAGCAGCCTAGGTTCCGTTAACACTGAAGCTTTCTTT CASSLGSVNTEAFF
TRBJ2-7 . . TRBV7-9 TGTGCCAGCAGCCCCCTGATAGGTAGCGAGCAGTACTTC CASSPLIGSEQYF
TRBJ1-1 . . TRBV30 TGTGCCTGGAGTACCGGGACGGCCCCTGAAGCTTTCTTT CAWSTGTAPEAFF
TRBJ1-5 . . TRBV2 TGTGCCACCGGGGAAACAGGGTATAGTCAGCCCCAGCATTTT CATGETGYSQPQHF
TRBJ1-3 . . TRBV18 TGTGCCAGCTCACCGACGAATTGGAACACCATATATTTT CASSPTNWNTIYF
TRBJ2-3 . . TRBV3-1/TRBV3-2 TGTGCCAGCAGCCAAGATCCGGGGCGGAACCTACTAACAGATACGCAGTATTTT CASSQDPGRNLLTDTQYF
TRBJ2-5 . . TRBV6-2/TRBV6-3 TGTGCCAGCAGTTATCGTGAGAGGGCCCAGTACTTC CASSYRERAQYF
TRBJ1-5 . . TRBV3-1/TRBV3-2 TGTGCCAGCAGCCAAGATGTCGCAGGCGTCTTACATTTT CASSQDVAGVLHF
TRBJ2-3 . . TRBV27 TGTGCCAGCAGTCTCCTAGGGGGGGATACGCAGTATTTT CASSLLGGDTQYF
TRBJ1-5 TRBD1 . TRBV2 TGTGCCAGTCGACAGGGCCCCAATCAGCCCCAGCATTTT CASRQGPNQPQHF
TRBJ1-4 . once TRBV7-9 TGTGCCAGCAGCATGGCAACTAATGAAAAACTGTTTTTT CASSMATNEKLFF
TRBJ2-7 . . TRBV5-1 TGCGCCAGCAGCTTGTCGGTCCAATACGAGCAGTACTTC CASSLSVQYEQYF
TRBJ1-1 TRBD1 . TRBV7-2 TGTGCCAGCAGCTTACATACAGGGGGCTTCACTGAAGCTTTCTTT CASSLHTGGFTEAFF
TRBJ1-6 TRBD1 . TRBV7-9 TGTGCCAGCAGCCAGACGCCGGGACAGATTAATTCACCCCTCCACTTT CASSQTPGQINSPLHF
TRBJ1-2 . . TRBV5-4 TGTGCCAGCAGGCTAGATAACTATGGCTACACCTTC CASRLDNYGYTF
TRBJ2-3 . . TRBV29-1 TGCAGCGTTGGATGGCGGACCACAGATACGCAGTATTTT CSVGWRTTDTQYF
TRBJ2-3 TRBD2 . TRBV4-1 TGCGCCAGCAGACTAGCGGGAAGCACAGATACGCAGTATTTT CASRLAGSTDTQYF
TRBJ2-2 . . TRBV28 TGTGCCAGCAGTTCATACAGGGCGGGGAACACCGGGGAGCTGTTTTTT CASSSYRAGNTGELFF
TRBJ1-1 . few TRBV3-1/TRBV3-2 TGTGCCAGCAGCCAAGGGGTTCGACGGAGCTTT CASSQGVRRSF
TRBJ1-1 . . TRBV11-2 TGTGCCAGCAGCCCTCATGTTGACATGAACACTGAAGCTTTCTTT CASSPHVDMNTEAFF
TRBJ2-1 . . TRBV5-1 TGCGCCAGCAGCTTAGGCTGGAGCTCCTACAATGAGCAGTTCTTC CASSLGWSSYNEQFF
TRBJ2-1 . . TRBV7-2 TGTGCCAGCAGTTACCTAGTGGACTTAAACTACAATGAGCAGTTCTTC CASSYLVDLNYNEQFF
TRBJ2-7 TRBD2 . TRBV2 TGTGCCAGCAGGCCGGGACTAGCGACCTACGAGCAGTACTTC CASRPGLATYEQYF
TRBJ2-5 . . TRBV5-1 TGCGCCAGCAGCTTGGGGGGCTACGAGACCCAGTACTTC CASSLGGYETQYF
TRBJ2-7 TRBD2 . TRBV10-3 TGTGCCACCAGGGAGGGGACCTACGAGCAGTACTTC CATREGTYEQYF
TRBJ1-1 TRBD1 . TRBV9 TGTGCCAGCAGCGCCGGGACAGTGAACACTGAAGCTTTCTTT CASSAGTVNTEAFF
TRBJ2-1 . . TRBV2 TGTGCCAGCAGCGCCTGGCTTGGGCAGTTCTTC CASSAWLGQFF
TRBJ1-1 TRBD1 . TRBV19 TGTGCCAGTAGTCCGAGGACAGGGCGGCCTGAAGCTTTCTTT CASSPRTGRPEAFF
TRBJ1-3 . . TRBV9 TGTGCCAGCAGCGTAGGGCCCCTTGGGGGAAACACCATATATTTT CASSVGPLGGNTIYF
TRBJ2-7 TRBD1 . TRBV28 TGTGCCAGCAGCTCCCCGGGACAGGTCTCCTACGAGCAGTACTTC CASSSPGQVSYEQYF
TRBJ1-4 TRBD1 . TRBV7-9 TGTGCCAGCAGCCTGGGGGACAGGGATCTGTTTTTT CASSLGDRDLFF
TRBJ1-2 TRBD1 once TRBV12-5 TGTGCTAGTGGTTTTACCTTACAGGGGGCGGTGGGGTATGGCTACACCTTC CASGFTLQGAVGYGYTF
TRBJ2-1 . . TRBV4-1 TGCGCCAGCAGCCCCTGGTTAAGGGATGAGCAGTTCTTC CASSPWLRDEQFF
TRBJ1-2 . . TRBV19 TGTGCCAGTAGCCCAGGCTATGGCTACACCTTC CASSPGYGYTF
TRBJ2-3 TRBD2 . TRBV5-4 TGTGCCAGCAGCGCCCCAGGTGCGGGAGGGCGCACAGATACGCAGTATTTT CASSAPGAGGRTDTQYF